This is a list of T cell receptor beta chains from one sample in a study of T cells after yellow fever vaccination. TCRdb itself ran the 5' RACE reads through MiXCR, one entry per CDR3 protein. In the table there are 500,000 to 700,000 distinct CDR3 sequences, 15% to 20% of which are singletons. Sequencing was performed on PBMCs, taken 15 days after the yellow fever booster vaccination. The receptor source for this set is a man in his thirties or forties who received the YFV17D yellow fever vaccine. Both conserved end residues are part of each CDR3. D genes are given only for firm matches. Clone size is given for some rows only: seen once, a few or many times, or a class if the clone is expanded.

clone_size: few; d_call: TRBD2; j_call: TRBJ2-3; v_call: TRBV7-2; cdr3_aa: CASSPRLAGLSDTQYF; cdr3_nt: TGTGCCAGCAGCCCAAGACTAGCGGGACTATCAGATACGCAGTATTTT
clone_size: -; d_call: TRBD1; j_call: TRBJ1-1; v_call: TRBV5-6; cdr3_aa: CASSPLPGQSTEAFF; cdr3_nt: TGTGCCAGCAGCCCCCTTCCGGGACAGTCCACTGAAGCTTTCTTT
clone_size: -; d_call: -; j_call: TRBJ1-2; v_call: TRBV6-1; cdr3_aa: CASSERDYGYTF; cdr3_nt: TGTGCCAGCAGTGAACGGGACTATGGCTACACCTTC
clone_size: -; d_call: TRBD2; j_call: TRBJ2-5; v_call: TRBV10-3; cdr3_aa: CAISETGGLGETQYF; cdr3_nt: TGTGCCATCAGTGAAACGGGAGGGCTAGGGGAGACCCAGTACTTC
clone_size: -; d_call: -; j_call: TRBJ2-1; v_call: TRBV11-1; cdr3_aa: CASSWDPLVEQFF; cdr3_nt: TGTGCCAGCAGCTGGGACCCCCTGGTTGAGCAGTTCTTC
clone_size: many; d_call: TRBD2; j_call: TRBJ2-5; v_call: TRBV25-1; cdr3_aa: CASTQGGGQETQYF; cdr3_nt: TGTGCCAGCACCCAGGGCGGGGGCCAAGAGACCCAGTACTTC
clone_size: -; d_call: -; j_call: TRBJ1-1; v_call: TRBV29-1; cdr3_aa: CSVEEGSTEAFF; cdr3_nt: TGCAGCGTGGAGGAGGGGAGCACTGAAGCTTTCTTT
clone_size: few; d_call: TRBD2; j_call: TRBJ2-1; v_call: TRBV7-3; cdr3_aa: CASSPRSGTGGNEQFF; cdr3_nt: TGTGCCAGCAGCCCTCGCAGCGGGACTGGGGGTAATGAGCAGTTCTTC
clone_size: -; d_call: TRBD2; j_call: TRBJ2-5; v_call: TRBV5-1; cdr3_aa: CASSPGASGEETQYF; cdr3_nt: TGCGCCAGCAGCCCCGGGGCTAGCGGGGAAGAGACCCAGTACTTC
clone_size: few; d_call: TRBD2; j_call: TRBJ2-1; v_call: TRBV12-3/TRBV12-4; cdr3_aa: CASSLPGRARF; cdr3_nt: TGTGCCAGCAGTTTACCGGGGAGGGCCCGCTTC
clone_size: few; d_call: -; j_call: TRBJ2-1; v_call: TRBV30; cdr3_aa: CALSSYNEQFF; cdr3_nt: TGTGCCTTGAGCTCCTACAATGAGCAGTTCTTC
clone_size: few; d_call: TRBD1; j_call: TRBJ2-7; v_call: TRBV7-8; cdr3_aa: CASSRNHPGQGAYEQYF; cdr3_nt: TGTGCCAGCAGCAGAAACCACCCGGGACAGGGGGCATACGAGCAGTACTTC
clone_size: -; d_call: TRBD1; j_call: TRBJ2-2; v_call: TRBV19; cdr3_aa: CASISPQSNRGANTGELFF; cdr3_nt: TGTGCCAGCATTAGCCCACAGTCCAACAGGGGGGCGAACACCGGGGAGCTGTTTTTT
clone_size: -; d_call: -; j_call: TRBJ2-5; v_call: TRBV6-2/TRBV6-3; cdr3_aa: CASSYGFETVRRETQYF; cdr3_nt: TGTGCCAGCAGTTATGGGTTCGAGACAGTTCGTCGGGAGACCCAGTACTTC
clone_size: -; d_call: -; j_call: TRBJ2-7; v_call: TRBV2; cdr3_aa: CASRDLVYEQYF; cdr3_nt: TGTGCCAGCAGAGACCTAGTCTACGAGCAGTACTTC
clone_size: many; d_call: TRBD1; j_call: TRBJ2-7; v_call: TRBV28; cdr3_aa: CASSPTGGSYEQYF; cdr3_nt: TGTGCCAGCAGTCCTACAGGGGGATCCTACGAGCAGTACTTC
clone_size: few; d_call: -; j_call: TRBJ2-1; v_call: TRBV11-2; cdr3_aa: CASSLDPRNEQFF; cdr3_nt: TGTGCCAGCAGCTTAGATCCGCGCAATGAGCAGTTCTTC
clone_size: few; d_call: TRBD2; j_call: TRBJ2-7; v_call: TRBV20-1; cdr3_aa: CSAEGGRADDEQYF; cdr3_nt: TGCAGTGCCGAGGGCGGGAGGGCCGACGACGAGCAGTACTTC
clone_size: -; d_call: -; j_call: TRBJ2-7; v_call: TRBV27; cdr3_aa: CASRINPPPYEQYF; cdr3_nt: TGTGCCAGCAGAATCAACCCCCCCCCCTACGAGCAGTACTTC
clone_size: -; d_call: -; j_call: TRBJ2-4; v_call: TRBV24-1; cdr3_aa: CATSDLGDRNIQYF; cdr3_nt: TGTGCCACCAGTGATTTGGGCGACAGAAACATTCAGTACTTC
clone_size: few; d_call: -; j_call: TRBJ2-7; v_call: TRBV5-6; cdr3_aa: CASSLKTLYNEQYF; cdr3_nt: TGTGCCAGCAGCCTTAAGACATTATACAACGAGCAGTACTTC
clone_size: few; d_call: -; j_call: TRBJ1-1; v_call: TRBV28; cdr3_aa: CASTKGQGVEYTEAFF; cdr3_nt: TGTGCCAGCACAAAGGGGCAGGGAGTAGAATACACTGAAGCTTTCTTT
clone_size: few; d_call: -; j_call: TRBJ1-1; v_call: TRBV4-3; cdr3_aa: CASSQGTARHNTEAFF; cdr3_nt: TGCGCCAGCAGCCAAGGTACGGCCAGACACAACACTGAAGCTTTCTTT
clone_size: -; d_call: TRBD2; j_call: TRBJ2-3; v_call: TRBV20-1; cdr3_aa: CSAPSGSSDTQYF; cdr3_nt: TGCAGTGCTCCTAGCGGGAGCTCAGATACGCAGTATTTT
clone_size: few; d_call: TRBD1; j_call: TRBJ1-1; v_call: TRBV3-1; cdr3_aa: CASSQTRGSEAFF; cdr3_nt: TGTGCCAGCAGCCAGACCAGGGGGAGTGAAGCTTTCTTT
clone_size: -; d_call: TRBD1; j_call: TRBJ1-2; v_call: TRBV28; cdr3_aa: CASRKFVPGGRLGYTF; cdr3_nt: TGTGCCAGCAGGAAGTTTGTCCCAGGGGGCAGACTGGGCTACACCTTC
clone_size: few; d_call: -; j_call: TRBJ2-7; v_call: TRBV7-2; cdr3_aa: CASSLGGGTSGEQYF; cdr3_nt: TGTGCCAGCAGCTTAGGAGGAGGGACTTCGGGTGAGCAGTACTTC
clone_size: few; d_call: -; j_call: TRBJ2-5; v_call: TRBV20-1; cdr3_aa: CSADPDRQETQYF; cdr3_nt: TGCAGTGCTGATCCTGACAGACAAGAGACCCAGTACTTC
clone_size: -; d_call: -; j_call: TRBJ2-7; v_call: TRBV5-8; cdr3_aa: CASSRGNLGSISYEQYF; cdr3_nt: TGTGCCAGCAGCCGCGGGAACCTCGGCTCCATCTCCTACGAGCAGTACTTC